This T cell receptor beta chain appears in the sequencing data of a study of blood T cells in healthy people across ages. General observations from the study: Unknown CMV status may confound age-related changes in expanded clones.

V dropped 5 bases and J dropped 3; count of bases not matched to a gene: 4. The CDR3 is made up of 13 amino acids. Germline CDR1 is SEHNR and CDR2 is FQNEAQ (reference sequence). This clonotype was picked up many times. The antigen remains unidentified. Alongside a J-beta primer mix, a sample-barcoded 5' primer served in a second PCR lasting about 7 to 11 cycles. TCRdb ran MiXCR on the 5' RACE reads and lists one entry per CDR3 protein. The data contain roughly 1,700,000 distinct CDR3 sequences, 28% of them singletons. This chain links TRBV7-9 with TRBJ2-7; 7 positions agree with TRBD2. Sequencing was performed on blood. This clonotype was obtained from a woman under 40 in good health. The CDR3 bases are TGTGCCAGCAGCAGCGGGGCAAACTACGAGCAGTACTTC. As protein: CASSSGANYEQYF.